Given below is one T cell receptor beta chain in context. Its target is unknown. This sample is drawn from a study of blood T cells in healthy people across ages. Across the whole study: When template switching was applied, about one barcoded beta molecule was captured per two T cells. Overall study findings and caveats: Considered underestimates were the diversity estimates obtained from one million T cells.

The CDR3 contains 14 residues. V was cut by 1 base and J by 6 bases, with 10 bases left in between. From germline, CDR1 is LGHDT and CDR2 YNNKEL (reference sequence). A second PCR, run for roughly 7 to 11 cycles, used a sample-barcoded 5' primer plus a J-beta primer mix. The template-switch adaptor, which had 12 random nucleotides, put a tag on each cDNA molecule. TCRdb passed the 5' RACE reads through MiXCR, listing each CDR3 protein once. The sample comprises 1.2 million to 1.5 million distinct CDR3 sequences, 42% of which are singletons, and 7% to 9% rests with the top ten. The chain combines TRBV3-1 with TRBJ2-1; D is ambiguous. This TCR derives from a woman under 30 in good health. Sequenced sample: blood. CDR3 bases: TGTGCCAGCAGCCAAGGATATGGCGGCAATGAGCAGTTCTTC. This encodes CASSQGYGGNEQFF.